The 10 T cell receptor beta chains below were found in one sample sequenced in a study of T cell changes during pregnancy in multiple sclerosis. Method: immunoSEQ multiplex PCR; TCRdb's copy keeps in-frame clones and lacks some. The table records over 85,000 clones, less than 95% of them present only once. The sequencing here drew on peripheral blood, taken in the second trimester of pregnancy. The receptors shown here come from a female donor in good health, enrolled as a control in a pregnancy study.

V usage is TRBV6-1 and J usage is TRBJ1-2, with a tentative D call TRBD1 (6 bases). Germline assignment: CDR1 MNHNS and CDR2 SASEGT. This CDR3 comprises 15 residues. V lost 2 bases to trimming and J lost 2 bases, with 12 bases between them. CDR3 amino acids: CASSEMGTGNYGYTF. CDR3 coding DNA: TGTGCCAGCAGTGAAATGGGTACAGGGAACTATGGCTACACCTTC.

This rearrangement joins TRBV29-1 to TRBJ1-3; 8 bases are a match to TRBD1. The J segment lost 4 bases and the V segment lost 4 bases, leaving 9 bases of the junction unmatched. Germline CDR1 reads SQVTM; CDR2 reads ANQGSEA. The CDR3 totals 15 residues. The CDR3 nucleotides are TGCAGCGTTGGGACTGGACAGGGTGCCGGAAACACCATATATTTT. Residues: CSVGTGQGAGNTIYF.

The V and J genes are TRBV9 and TRBJ2-5, with 8 bases that match TRBD2. With 4 bases clipped from V and 5 bases from J, the junction kept 7 bases outside the gene matches. The CDR3 has 14 amino acids. CDR1 is SGDLS and CDR2 is YYNGEE in the germline V gene. The DNA of the CDR3 is TGTGCCAGCAGCCCCCCGACTAGCGTCGAGACCCAGTACTTC. Its protein is CASSPPTSVETQYF. Full variable domain (rest looked up from reference TRBV9 and TRBJ2-5): DSGVTQTPKHLITATGQRVTLRCSPRSGDLSVYWYQQSLDQGLQFLIQYYNGEERAKGNILERFSAQQFPDLHSELNLSSLELGDSALYFCASSPPTSVETQYFGPGTRLLVL.

The gene calls are TRBV28 and TRBJ2-7; tentative D call: TRBD1 (5 bases). V lost 7 bases and J lost 2, with 15 bases in between. CDR3 length: 14 residues. Per the germline V gene, CDR1 is MDHEN and CDR2 is SYDVKM. The CDR3 DNA reads as TGTGCCAGCACCGAGGTCAGGGTCCCCTACGAGCAGTACTTC. This translates into CASTEVRVPYEQYF.

The chain carries TRBV10-1 and TRBJ2-1, with D hard to call. Trimming stripped 6 bases from V and 0 bases from J, with 6 bases between. Germline V gene sequence: CDR1 WNHNN, CDR2 SYGVQD (reference sequence). The CDR3 runs 13 residues. CDR3 sequence (DNA): TGCGCCAGCAGCCGGAGCTCCTACAATGAGCAGTTCTTC. Amino acid sequence: CASSRSSYNEQFF.

The gene calls are TRBV7-2 and TRBJ2-7; TRBD2 matches 10 bases. This CDR3 spans 15 amino acids. Germline V lookup: CDR1 SGHTA, CDR2 FQGNSA. V shed 7 bases, J shed 6 bases, and the junction held 12 bases outside the gene matches. In nucleotides, the CDR3 is TGTGCCAGCACGAGCGGGAGGGCCTTTTCCGGCGAGCAGTACTTC. It specifies CASTSGRAFSGEQYF.

The chain is built from TRBV4-3 and TRBJ1-2; perhaps TRBD1 as D (5 bases). The V end was cut by 2 bases, the J end by 0 bases, with 13 bases between. This CDR3 has 16 residues. CDR1 and CDR2 from the germline V gene are LGHNA and YSLEER. Here the CDR3 DNA reads TGCGCCAGCAGCCAACCTGCCGGGGGGGCTAACTATGGCTACACCTTC. This gives the protein CASSQPAGGANYGYTF.

V gene TRBV28 combines with J gene TRBJ1-2; D possibly corresponds to TRBD1 (5 bases). V lost 7 bases to trimming and J lost 7 bases, with 13 bases between them. Germline V gives CDR1 MDHEN, CDR2 SYDVKM. The CDR3 is 12 residues long. CDR3 loop: CASIVSGGGYTF. In DNA form, the CDR3 reads TGTGCCAGCATAGTCTCGGGGGGTGGCTACACCTTC.

Only one count was recorded for this clone. The V call is TRBV18, the J call TRBJ1-3; D call uncertain. This CDR3 spans 16 amino acids. The V gene lost 3 bases and the J gene lost 0 bases, with 12 bases spanning the gap. Germline assignment: CDR1 KGHSH and CDR2 LQKENI. The CDR3 spells CASSPRGISSGNTIYF. The CDR3 nucleotides read TGTGCCAGCTCACCTCGCGGGATAAGCTCTGGAAACACCATATATTTT. Based on the CDR3 plus reference TRBV18 and TRBJ1-3, the full variable domain is NAGVMQNPRHLVRRRGQEARLRCSPMKGHSHVYWYRQLPEEGLKFMVYLQKENIIDESGMPKERFSAEFPKEGPSILRIQQVVRGDSAAYFCASSPRGISSGNTIYFGEGSWLTVV.

Note on this clone: One end of the junction is discordant with germline, which a read error may explain. The chain couples TRBV7-7 to TRBJ2-7, with D possibly called TRBD1 or TRBD2 (7 bases each). This CDR3 contains 13 residues. From germline, CDR1 is SSHAT and CDR2 FNYEAQ (reference sequence). Here the CDR3 DNA reads TGTGCTAGCAGGGGGTCCCGGGAGGATGAGCAGTACTTC. It codes for CASRGSREDEQYF.